This TCR beta chain was documented in a study of T cell responses to AZD1222 COVID-19 vaccine. General observations from the study: Only a handful of AZD1222 recipients were seropositive at baseline. Donors were chiefly white British, with a greater number of females, and clonal diversity was perhaps underestimated. Two AZD1222 doses significantly raised spike-specific TCR breadth and depth over controls. Spike was spanned by vaccine-associated CD4 TCRs, which were dominant at 160-218 and 743-854.

Note on this clone: Its antigen remains unknown.

Some clones are missing from TCRdb's copy, which holds only in-frame ones; the method was immunoSEQ multiplex PCR. The sample has about 67,000 clones, 80% to 90% seen once. In germline, CDR1 is SGHAT, CDR2 FQNNGV. Trimming took off 1 base at V and 6 bases at J, with 13 bases between the two ends. This CDR3 spans 14 amino acids. The receptor's source is an adult who received the AZD1222 COVID-19 vaccine. V gene TRBV11-2 combines with J gene TRBJ2-7; D unclear. Sequencing used peripheral blood, obtained 28 days after the second AZD1222 dose. The CDR3 protein is CASSLGGSRVEQYF. The CDR3 DNA reads TGTGCCAGCAGCTTAGGAGGCTCTCGGGTCGAGCAGTACTTC.